This is a list of T cell receptor beta chains from one sample in a study of cytomegalovirus exposure and HLA in healthy donors. The table came from immunoSEQ multiplex PCR; TCRdb's copy has only in-frame clones and leaves some out. The repertoire consists of more than 85,000 clones, with roughly 80% occurring once and the leading ten covering about 9.4%. The material sequenced was PBMCs. All receptors derive from a man younger than 45 in good health and CMV-seropositive. Each CDR3 is given with its conserved first and last residue. A D gene is named only where the DNA matches it firmly. Clone size is shown for a subset of rows, as once, few, many or a class of expanded clone.

j_call v_call clone_size d_call cdr3_aa cdr3_nt
TRBJ1-2 TRBV18 NA TRBD1 CASSPAGGNYGYTF TGTGCCAGCTCACCAGCAGGGGGCAACTATGGCTACACCTTC
TRBJ1-1 TRBV6-6 NA NA CASSRRGTEAFF TGTGCCAGCAGCCGGAGAGGGACTGAAGCTTTCTTT
TRBJ1-2 TRBV19 NA TRBD1 CASLVTGTGPRNGYTF TGTGCCAGCCTTGTGACTGGGACAGGCCCCCGAAATGGCTACACCTTC
TRBJ2-7 TRBV7-9 NA TRBD2 CASKGAWSSGVSYEQYF TGTGCCAGCAAGGGGGCGTGGTCTAGCGGGGTTTCCTACGAGCAGTACTTC
TRBJ2-5 TRBV7-6 NA NA CASSLPPQETQYF TGTGCCAGCAGCTTACCCCCACAAGAGACCCAGTACTTC
TRBJ2-5 TRBV6-1 few TRBD1 CASSDWTGGNGETQYF TGTGCCAGCAGTGATTGGACAGGGGGCAACGGGGAGACCCAGTACTTC
TRBJ2-3 TRBV28 NA NA CASSLRTVTDTQYF TGTGCCAGCAGCCTTAGGACAGTCACAGATACGCAGTATTTT
TRBJ1-5 TRBV7-9 NA TRBD1 CASSLGLGQGNQPQHF TGTGCCAGCAGCTTAGGCCTAGGACAGGGGAATCAGCCCCAGCATTTT
TRBJ2-5 TRBV5-1 few TRBD1 CASSRTGGRRETQYF TGCGCCAGCAGTAGGACAGGGGGACGGCGGGAGACCCAGTACTTC
TRBJ2-5 TRBV6-5 NA TRBD2 CASSGLAGGPETQYF TGTGCCAGCAGTGGACTAGCGGGGGGGCCAGAGACCCAGTACTTC
TRBJ1-1 TRBV18 NA NA CAGQDTGNTEAFF TGTGCCGGCCAAGATACAGGGAACACTGAAGCTTTCTTT
TRBJ1-1 TRBV5-1 NA TRBD1 CASSPRTGERTEAFF TGCGCCAGCAGCCCGAGGACAGGGGAACGGACTGAAGCTTTCTTT
TRBJ1-1 TRBV5-8 once NA CASTLRGINTEAFF TGTGCCAGCACACTGAGGGGGATTAACACTGAAGCTTTCTTT
TRBJ2-2 TRBV6-4 NA NA CASSDDSNTGELFF TGTGCCAGCAGTGACGACTCGAACACCGGGGAGCTGTTTTTT
TRBJ1-3 TRBV6-5 NA TRBD1 CASSRDSISGNTIYF TGTGCCAGCAGTCGGGACAGTATCTCTGGAAACACCATATATTTT
TRBJ1-1 TRBV5-1 NA NA CASSLALDTEAFF TGCGCCAGCAGCTTGGCCCTTGACACTGAAGCTTTCTTT
TRBJ2-7 TRBV13 NA TRBD1 CASSSRGHRGFYEQYF TGTGCCAGCAGCTCTCGGGGCCACAGGGGGTTCTACGAGCAGTACTTC
TRBJ1-2 TRBV5-1 NA NA CASSSGGANYGYTF TGCGCCAGCAGCTCAGGAGGTGCTAACTATGGCTACACCTTC
TRBJ1-3 TRBV5-1 NA NA CASSFVGEPGNTIYF TGCGCCAGCAGCTTTGTCGGAGAACCTGGAAACACCATATATTTT
TRBJ1-5 TRBV7-2 NA NA CASSAYRDSNQPQHF TGTGCCAGCAGCGCGTACAGGGATAGCAATCAGCCCCAGCATTTT
TRBJ2-7 TRBV7-9 NA TRBD2 CASSLTGLAFYEQYF TGTGCCAGCAGCTTAACCGGACTAGCATTCTACGAGCAGTACTTC
TRBJ1-4 TRBV6-1 NA NA CASSEWWTEGKLFF TGTGCCAGCAGTGAATGGTGGACAGAGGGGAAACTGTTTTTT
TRBJ2-7 TRBV19 few NA CASSGLSWSYEQYF TGTGCCAGTAGCGGCCTTTCTTGGAGCTACGAGCAGTACTTC
TRBJ2-3 TRBV4-1 NA NA CASRLDAGTGTSGGTDTQYF TGCGCCAGCAGACTCGACGCCGGGACAGGGACTAGTGGAGGCACAGATACGCAGTATTTT
TRBJ2-5 TRBV18 NA NA CASSRGYATQETQYF TGTGCCAGCTCACGGGGCTACGCGACCCAAGAGACCCAGTACTTC
TRBJ2-1 TRBV6-5 NA TRBD2 CASRLAGGRSGQFF TGTGCCAGCAGGCTAGCGGGGGGGCGCTCCGGGCAGTTCTTC
TRBJ2-1 TRBV4-1 NA TRBD2 CASSQQLAGEYNEQFF TGCGCCAGCAGCCAACAACTAGCGGGGGAGTACAATGAGCAGTTCTTC
TRBJ2-5 TRBV6-1 NA NA CASSQARGALGETQYF TGTGCCAGCAGTCAAGCCAGGGGGGCCTTAGGGGAGACCCAGTACTTC
TRBJ2-7 TRBV9 NA NA CASSPLTGTGEQYF TGTGCCAGCAGCCCCTTGACAGGGACTGGCGAGCAGTACTTC
TRBJ2-3 TRBV25-1 NA TRBD1 CASSERDRVGGKDTQYF TGTGCCAGCAGTGAAAGGGACAGGGTAGGAGGGAAAGATACGCAGTATTTT
TRBJ2-3 TRBV5-1 NA NA CASSLAEITDTQYF TGCGCCAGCAGCTTGGCGGAGATAACAGATACGCAGTATTTT
TRBJ1-3 TRBV5-1 NA TRBD1 CASSLVSGGLGNTIYF TGCGCCAGCAGCTTAGTCTCAGGGGGACTCGGAAACACCATATATTTT
TRBJ2-1 TRBV5-4 NA TRBD1 CASRLDRGLHNEQFF TGTGCCAGCAGGCTCGACAGGGGGCTTCACAATGAGCAGTTCTTC
TRBJ2-7 TRBV6-1 NA NA CASSESGHEQYF TGTGCCAGCAGTGAATCAGGGCACGAGCAGTACTTC
TRBJ2-5 TRBV5-4 few TRBD2 CASSLLGGAMAETQYF TGTGCCAGCAGCCTCCTCGGGGGGGCGATGGCCGAGACCCAGTACTTC
TRBJ1-6 TRBV19 NA TRBD1 CASSILSGTGDSPLHF TGTGCCAGTAGTATTCTTTCCGGGACAGGGGATTCACCCCTCCACTTT
TRBJ2-5 TRBV10-3 NA NA CAIRDSLLGETQYF TGTGCCATCAGGGACAGCCTACTCGGGGAGACCCAGTACTTC
TRBJ2-5 TRBV28 NA TRBD2 CASRLAGGLETQYF TGTGCCAGCAGACTAGCGGGGGGGCTGGAGACCCAGTACTTC
TRBJ2-5 TRBV10-3 few TRBD1 CAISESLGQGPETQYF TGTGCCATCAGTGAGTCTCTGGGACAGGGGCCGGAGACCCAGTACTTC
TRBJ2-7 TRBV18 NA NA CASSPPSGLDEQYF TGTGCCAGCTCACCACCGTCAGGGCTAGACGAGCAGTACTTC